The 28 T cell receptor beta chains reported below all come from one sample, sequenced in a study of blood T cell repertoires in COVID-19 (dated by TCRdb to about 2020). Preparation of the library involved the immunoSEQ multiplex PCR assay. In TCRdb, the immuneACCESS table is reduced to in-frame sequences with V and J assigned. These tables do not hold every clone; where another copy was compared, an unresolved V gene accounts for under half, and the others remain unexplained. This sample is represented by fewer than 200,000 clones; 65% to 85% of them were singletons. Of the sample, around 2.9% is held by the ten largest clones. Sequencing was performed on PBMCs or T cells enriched from blood (not recorded which). All receptors come from a woman aged 25 to 39 who had been exposed to COVID-19.

The CDR3 DNA reads as TGTGCCAGTCGGTCACCGAGCTCCTATAATTCACCCCTCCACTTT. Residues: CASRSPSSYNSPLHF. V gene TRBV19 combines with J gene TRBJ1-6; no firm D call. Germline lookup yields CDR1 LNHDA and CDR2 SQIVND (reference sequence). V lost 8 bases, J lost 0 bases, and 11 bases lay in between. CDR3 size: 15 residues. The full variable domain, with the rest looked up from reference TRBV19 and TRBJ1-6, is DGGITQSPKYLFRKEGQNVTLSCEQNLNHDAMYWYRQDPGQGLRLIYYSQIVNDFQKGDIAEGYSVSREKKESFPLTVTSAQKNPTAFYLCASRSPSSYNSPLHFGNGTRLTVT.

This chain connects TRBV7-8 to TRBJ2-2; D remains unclear. Per the germline V gene, CDR1 is SGHVS and CDR2 is FQNEAQ. Trimming stripped 1 base from V and 13 bases from J, with 16 bases between. This CDR3 region has 14 residues. Here the CDR3 DNA reads TGTGCCAGCAGCTTAGGTCCTAGTCCATCATTGCTGTTTTTT. Amino acids: CASSLGPSPSLLFF.

As to this clone: Other DNA sequences in the same sample also yield this CDR3. This sequence joins TRBV5-4 and TRBJ1-1, with D uncertain. The CDR3 has 13 amino acids. V was shortened by 4 bases and J by 1 base, with 8 bases between the two germline ends. CDR1 is SGHNT, CDR2 YYREEE, per germline (reference sequence). The CDR3 is CASSLPGNTEAFF. As DNA, the CDR3 is TGTGCCAGCAGCCTCCCGGGGAACACTGAAGCTTTCTTT.

The CDR3 DNA reads as TGTGCCAGCAGTTTAATCCGGGGACCCCAGCATTTT. Its protein is CASSLIRGPQHF. The chain combines TRBV12-3 or TRBV12-4 with TRBJ1-5; D call uncertain. CDR3 length: 12 amino acids. V lost 2 bases, J lost 10 bases, and 9 bases lay in between.

The chain is built from TRBV6-2 or TRBV6-3 and TRBJ1-1; D may be TRBD1 (6 bases). V was pared by 0 bases and J by 5 bases, with 10 bases between. The CDR3 is 14 residues long. Germline CDR1 is MNHEY and CDR2 is SVGEGT. The CDR3 coding sequence is TGTGCCAGCAGTTACTCCTTAGACAGGACTGAAGCTTTCTTT. It codes for CASSYSLDRTEAFF.

This chain uses TRBV6-1 with TRBJ2-7; the D is unclear. The germline V and J ends were trimmed by 0 bases and 0 bases, with 12 bases remaining between them. The CDR3 extends over 16 amino acids. Germline loops: CDR1 MNHNS, CDR2 SASEGT. CDR3 nucleotides: TGTGCCAGCAGTGAAGCGCAATCTAGGAGCTCCTACGAGCAGTACTTC. It encodes CASSEAQSRSSYEQYF.

CDR3 residues: CASTNYIKRDRELNNYGYTF. Here the CDR3 DNA reads TGTGCCAGCACAAACTATATAAAACGGGACAGGGAACTCAATAACTATGGCTACACCTTC. V usage is TRBV27 and J usage is TRBJ1-2; 9 nucleotides align to TRBD1. The CDR3 contains 20 residues. The germline CDR1 and CDR2 sequences are MNHEY and SMNVEV (reference sequence). The V segment lost 7 bases and the J segment 1 base; nucleotides outside the gene matches: 22.

The gene calls are TRBV9 and TRBJ1-1; D is undetermined. From germline, CDR1 is SGDLS and CDR2 YYNGEE. The CDR3 extends over 17 amino acids. V dropped 3 bases and J dropped 1 base, with 19 bases sitting between them. In DNA form, the CDR3 reads TGTGCCAGCAGCGAACATAGAGGGTTGGTGGCGAACACTGAAGCTTTCTTT. It is translated as CASSEHRGLVANTEAFF.

This chain connects TRBV11-1 to TRBJ2-7, with 7 bases identical to TRBD1. Germline V gives CDR1 SGHAT, CDR2 FQDESV (reference sequence). Trimming removed 8 bases from V and 2 bases from J; junction bases left unmatched: 6. This CDR3 spans 13 amino acids. CDR3 in amino acids: CASGVTGTYEQYF. The CDR3 DNA reads TGTGCCAGCGGTGTGACAGGGACCTACGAGCAGTACTTC. The variable domain in full, with the rest retrieved from reference TRBV11-1 and TRBJ2-7, is EAEVAQSPRYKITEKSQAVAFWCDPISGHATLYWYRQILGQGPELLVQFQDESVVDDSQLPKDRFSAERLKGVDSTLKIQPAELGDSAMYLCASGVTGTYEQYFGPGTRLTVT.

This chain joins TRBV19 and TRBJ1-1; 8 positions match TRBD1. Trimming took 5 bases from V and 4 from J; bases not matched to a gene: 6. Germline CDR1 LNHDA, CDR2 SQIVND (reference sequence). CDR3 size: 14 residues. This CDR3 reads CASSLTGVGTEAFF. For the CDR3, the DNA is TGTGCCAGTAGTTTGACAGGGGTGGGCACTGAAGCTTTCTTT.

The gene calls are TRBV4-3 and TRBJ2-1; D remains unclear. The germline CDR1 and CDR2 sequences are LGHNA and YSLEER. Trimming stripped 1 base from V and 8 bases from J, with 18 bases between. The CDR3 length is 16 residues. Here the CDR3 reads CASSQGYIQYLDEQFF. As DNA, the CDR3 is TGCGCCAGCAGCCAAGGATATATACAGTATCTGGATGAGCAGTTCTTC.

The rearrangement joins TRBV14 to TRBJ1-1; 8 bases align to TRBD1. Trimming at V came to 0 bases and at J to 4 bases, leaving 7 bases not matched to a gene. The CDR3 spans 16 residues. Germline-derived CDR1 and CDR2 are SGHDN and FVKESK. CDR3 in amino acids: CASSQDVDRGVTEAFF. CDR3 in DNA: TGTGCCAGCAGCCAAGATGTAGACAGGGGAGTCACTGAAGCTTTCTTT.

V usage is TRBV19 and J usage is TRBJ1-2; D ambiguous. Germline loops: CDR1 LNHDA, CDR2 SQIVND (reference sequence). The V gene lost 3 bases and the J gene lost 0 bases, with 8 bases spanning the gap. The CDR3 totals 14 residues. The CDR3 region is CASSIPTTNYGYTF. The CDR3 region has the DNA TGTGCCAGTAGTATTCCCACTACTAACTATGGCTACACCTTC. Complete variable domain (other parts from reference TRBV19 and TRBJ1-2): DGGITQSPKYLFRKEGQNVTLSCEQNLNHDAMYWYRQDPGQGLRLIYYSQIVNDFQKGDIAEGYSVSREKKESFPLTVTSAQKNPTAFYLCASSIPTTNYGYTFGSGTRLTVV.

This chain links TRBV4-1 with TRBJ2-5, with 8 positions matching TRBD2. Trimming removed 5 bases from V and 9 bases from J; junction bases left unmatched: 14. Germline loops: CDR1 MGHRA, CDR2 YSYEKL. This CDR3 has 15 residues. In DNA form, the CDR3 reads TGCGCCAGCAGCGTCGATTTAGCGGGGTCCTTGGCCCAGTACTTC. Its protein is CASSVDLAGSLAQYF.

This clone was recorded a few times. The chain combines TRBV4-1 with TRBJ1-2, with D perhaps TRBD1 (5 bases). CDR3 size: 13 residues. The germline V and J ends were trimmed by 4 bases and 2 bases, with 8 bases remaining between them. CDR1 is MGHRA and CDR2 is YSYEKL in the germline V gene. This CDR3 is CASSPDRNYGYTF. CDR3 nucleotides: TGCGCCAGCAGCCCCGACAGAAACTATGGCTACACCTTC.

This sequence joins TRBV5-6 and TRBJ2-7; unclear D gene. Trimming removed 2 bases at V and 7 bases at J, with 16 bases between. Germline V CDR1 and CDR2: SGHDT, YYEEEE. The CDR3 is 14 amino acids. This CDR3 is CASSFIPGHGEQYF. The CDR3 DNA sequence: TGTGCCAGCAGCTTTATACCGGGTCATGGGGAGCAGTACTTC.

This clone has just a few counts. The V gene is TRBV5-5, the J gene TRBJ2-6; no clear D. Germline CDR1 reads SGHKS; CDR2 reads YYEKEE (reference sequence). Trimming left V 3 bases short and J 0 bases short, with 7 bases between. The CDR3 totals 15 residues. In nucleotides, the CDR3 is TGTGCCAGCAGCTCACAGAGCTCTGGGGCCAACGTCCTGACTTTC. Its translation: CASSSQSSGANVLTF.

The genes are TRBV7-8 and TRBJ1-1; no firm D call. Germline V gene data show CDR1 as SGHVS and CDR2 as FQNEAQ. This CDR3 has 16 amino acids. Trimming left V 0 bases short and J 0 bases short, with 11 bases between. CDR3 region: CASSLAIGTMNTEAFF. The CDR3, as DNA: TGTGCCAGCAGCTTAGCCATTGGCACGATGAACACTGAAGCTTTCTTT.

The gene calls are TRBV5-6 and TRBJ2-5, with 10 bases that match TRBD2. The V gene's germline CDR1 is SGHDT and CDR2 YYEEEE. The CDR3 loop spans 16 amino acids. Trimming removed 2 bases from V and 2 bases from J; junction bases left unmatched: 6. DNA of the CDR3: TGTGCCAGCAGCTTTCTGCTAGCGGGGGTACAAGAGACCCAGTACTTC. Its translation is CASSFLLAGVQETQYF.

V gene TRBV30 combines with J gene TRBJ2-7; 10 positions match TRBD2. The CDR3 is made up of 17 amino acids. Germline CDR1 and CDR2: GTSNPN and SVGIG (reference sequence). Trimming removed 0 bases from V and 0 bases from J; junction bases left unmatched: 8. The CDR3 nucleotides are TGTGCCTGGAGTGTAGGGCTAGCGGGGGTAAACTCCTACGAGCAGTACTTC. Translating it yields CAWSVGLAGVNSYEQYF.

This clone was recorded only once. The chain combines TRBV5-4 with TRBJ2-7; 9 bases align to TRBD2. V shed 4 bases, J shed 3 bases, and the junction held 8 bases outside the gene matches. Germline V gene sequence: CDR1 SGHNT, CDR2 YYREEE (reference sequence). The CDR3 covers 15 residues. The CDR3 reads CASSAGTSSFYEQYF. In nucleotides, the CDR3 is TGTGCCAGCAGCGCCGGGACTAGCAGCTTCTACGAGCAGTACTTC.

The chain joins TRBV5-1 to TRBJ2-3; 8 positions agree with TRBD2. Trimming cost V 4 bases and J 1 base; bases outside gene matches: 2. CDR1 is SGHRS and CDR2 is YFSETQ in the germline V gene. The length of the CDR3 is 14 residues. CDR3 DNA sequence: TGCGCCAGCAGCACGGGACTAGGCACAGATACGCAGTATTTT. The encoded protein is CASSTGLGTDTQYF.

The chain carries TRBV18 and TRBJ2-5; possible D gene TRBD2, 6 bases. V lost 3 bases and J 1 base, leaving 9 bases between the germline ends. CDR1 and CDR2 (germline): KGHSH, LQKENI. This CDR3 contains 14 residues. The DNA of the CDR3 is TGTGCCAGCTCACCGGGACTGATCCAAGAGACCCAGTACTTC. Translated: CASSPGLIQETQYF.

The rearrangement links TRBV6-5 to TRBJ1-2; D is possibly TRBD1 (6 bases). The CDR3 has 11 residues. V lost 8 bases, J lost 4 bases, and 8 bases lay in between. CDR1 and CDR2 from the germline V gene are MNHEY and SVGAGI. The CDR3 region is CASEQGYGYTF. The CDR3 DNA reads as TGTGCCAGCGAACAGGGCTATGGCTACACCTTC.

The chain carries TRBV19 and TRBJ1-2; TRBD1 might be the D (5 bases). Germline V gene lookup returns CDR1 LNHDA and CDR2 SQIVND (reference sequence). The V end lost 7 bases, the J end lost 1 base, and 13 bases lay between the germline ends. This CDR3 has 14 residues. The DNA of the CDR3 is TGTGCCAGTACGCGCCTGGGGCTTAACTATGGCTACACCTTC. It encodes CASTRLGLNYGYTF.

The CDR3 nucleotides are TGTGCCAGTAGTAAGTTATTTGAGTGGGACAGGGTCTATGGCTATGGCTACACCTTC. Translation: CASSKLFEWDRVYGYGYTF. The gene calls are TRBV19 and TRBJ1-2; 9 bases agree with TRBD1. Trimming took 4 bases from V and 4 from J; bases not matched to a gene: 19. Germline CDR1 reads LNHDA; CDR2 reads SQIVND (reference sequence). This CDR3 contains 19 residues.

The V call is TRBV21-1, the J call TRBJ1-1; the DNA was not compared with TRBD1, the D call given in the table. TRBV21-1 counts as a pseudogene. The CDR3 runs to 17 residues. Here the CDR3 reads CASRRPGTGVMNTEAFF. The DNA for the CDR3 is TGTGCCAGCAGGAGGCCCGGGACAGGGGTCATGAACACTGAAGCTTTCTTT.

This chain uses TRBV10-3 with TRBJ2-7, with TRBD1 matching 9 bases. The CDR3 loop spans 13 amino acids. V shed 8 bases, J shed 0 bases, and the junction held 2 bases outside the gene matches. In germline, CDR1 is ENHRY, CDR2 SYGVKD. The CDR3 region has the DNA TGTGCCATCGGGACAGGGAGCTCCTACGAGCAGTACTTC. Translated, it gives CAIGTGSSYEQYF.